The 15 T cell receptor beta chains given below trace back to one sample, sequenced in a study of blood T cell repertoires in COVID-19. Some clones are missing from TCRdb's copy, which holds only in-frame ones; the method was immunoSEQ multiplex PCR. The data hold roughly 180,000 clones, with more than 70% observed a single time. The sample comprised peripheral blood. These receptor sequences come from a woman at least 80 years old with active or convalescent COVID-19.

This clone was counted a single time. The chain links TRBV19 to TRBJ1-2, with 8 bases aligning to TRBD1. The J segment lost 0 bases and the V segment lost 7 bases, leaving 13 bases of the junction unmatched. CDR1 LNHDA and CDR2 SQIVND come from the germline V gene (reference sequence). This CDR3 spans 17 amino acids. CDR3 coding DNA: TGTGCCAGTACACCTTCCACACAGACAGGGGCTAACTATGGCTACACCTTC. It specifies CASTPSTQTGANYGYTF. The full variable domain, its missing parts supplied by reference TRBV19 and TRBJ1-2, is DGGITQSPKYLFRKEGQNVTLSCEQNLNHDAMYWYRQDPGQGLRLIYYSQIVNDFQKGDIAEGYSVSREKKESFPLTVTSAQKNPTAFYLCASTPSTQTGANYGYTFGSGTRLTVV.

This clone came up once. CDR3 DNA: TGTGCCAGCAGTTACGGATCTAGCTCCTATAATTCACCCCTCCACTTT. Translation: CASSYGSSSYNSPLHF. The chain links TRBV6-5 to TRBJ1-6; D uncertain. CDR1 MNHEY and CDR2 SVGAGI come from the germline V gene. With 2 bases removed from V and 0 bases from J, the gap between germline ends came to 8 bases. The CDR3 has 16 residues.

The gene calls are TRBV28 and TRBJ2-7; TRBD1 might be the D (5 bases). Looked up from germline, CDR1 is MDHEN and CDR2 is SYDVKM. This CDR3 spans 12 amino acids. With 2 bases removed from V and 13 bases from J, the gap between germline ends came to 15 bases. DNA for the CDR3: TGTGCCAGCAGTTTACGTCAACTGGGGCGTTACTTC. This sequence encodes CASSLRQLGRYF.

The chain is built from TRBV5-1 and TRBJ1-1; a possible D gene is TRBD1 (5 bases). This CDR3 contains 14 residues. Germline V gene sequence: CDR1 SGHRS, CDR2 YFSETQ. V shed 5 bases and J shed 4 bases, with 15 bases lying between them. Written as DNA, the CDR3 is TGCGCCAGCAGACTTGGGTCAGGGTCCACTGAAGCTTTCTTT. Translation: CASRLGSGSTEAFF.

The V call is TRBV27, the J call TRBJ2-7; 8 nucleotides match TRBD1. Trimming removed 5 bases from V and 3 bases from J; junction bases left unmatched: 9. Germline assignment: CDR1 MNHEY and CDR2 SMNVEV (reference sequence). The CDR3 covers 15 residues. CDR3 in amino acids: CASSPLTGVDYEQYF. The CDR3, as DNA: TGTGCCAGCAGTCCCTTGACAGGGGTGGACTACGAGCAGTACTTC.

This clone was detected only once. The chain joins TRBV19 to TRBJ1-4; a weak D match, TRBD1 (6 bases). Looked up from germline, CDR1 is LNHDA and CDR2 is SQIVND (reference sequence). V was pared by 6 bases and J by 5 bases, with 16 bases between. The CDR3 runs 15 residues. CDR3 sequence: CASSNNRAGNEKLFF. CDR3 coding DNA: TGTGCCAGTAGCAATAACAGGGCCGGAAATGAAAAACTGTTTTTT.

The chain carries TRBV5-4 and TRBJ1-4; 7 positions match TRBD1. The CDR3 is 15 residues long. Germline V gene sequence: CDR1 SGHNT, CDR2 YYREEE (reference sequence). V shed 4 bases, J shed 8 bases, and the junction held 11 bases outside the gene matches. CDR3 nucleotides: TGTGCCAGCAGCAAAAACACAGGGGTGGGAGAAAAACTGTTTTTT. This sequence encodes CASSKNTGVGEKLFF.

V gene TRBV28 combines with J gene TRBJ2-7; 8 bases line up with TRBD2. The germline gives CDR1 MDHEN, CDR2 SYDVKM. This CDR3 is built from 16 residues. V gave up 1 base and J gave up 0 bases; unmatched junction bases: 5. CDR3 sequence reads: CASSLSYGLASYEQYF. In DNA form, the CDR3 reads TGTGCCAGCAGTTTATCCTATGGACTAGCCTCCTACGAGCAGTACTTC.

Remarks on this clone: The same CDR3 also results from other DNA sequences found in this sample. The chain employs TRBV29-1 and TRBJ2-7; tentatively, D is TRBD2 (6 bases). V was shortened by 3 bases and J by 4 bases, with 10 bases between the two germline ends. The germline V gene encodes CDR1 SQVTM and CDR2 ANQGSEA. The CDR3 is 12 residues long. CDR3: CSVEGSGYEQYF. CDR3 DNA: TGCAGCGTTGAGGGTAGCGGTTACGAGCAGTACTTC.

This chain connects TRBV5-4 to TRBJ2-1; TRBD2 aligns across 10 bases. The CDR3 runs 16 residues. CDR1 is SGHNT, CDR2 YYREEE, per germline (reference sequence). J gave up 3 bases and V 1 base, and 4 bases lay outside the gene matches. DNA of the CDR3: TGTGCCAGCAGCTTGAAGGTAGCGGGAGGCTACAATGAGCAGTTCTTC. This gives the protein CASSLKVAGGYNEQFF.

V gene TRBV7-6 combines with J gene TRBJ1-4; 7 bases line up with TRBD1. CDR3 length: 16 amino acids. Germline lookup yields CDR1 SGHVS and CDR2 FNYEAQ. The junction had 7 bases not matched to a gene; V was cut back by 6 bases and J by 0 bases. In DNA form, the CDR3 reads TGTGCCAGCAGTCGAGACAGGGCTGCAACTAATGAAAAACTGTTTTTT. Translated, it gives CASSRDRAATNEKLFF.

Here the CDR3 DNA reads TGTGCCAGCATCCGGGACATCGGGGGGGGAACGCTGTTTTTT. This codes for CASIRDIGGGTLFF. The chain carries TRBV2 and TRBJ1-4; tentative D call: TRBD1 (6 bases). From germline, CDR1 is SNHLY and CDR2 FYNNEI. The CDR3 length is 14 residues. V was cut by 7 bases and J by 14 bases, with 23 bases left in between.

The V call is TRBV20-1, the J call TRBJ2-5, with D possibly being TRBD1 (5 bases). The CDR3 length is 14 residues. V lost 3 bases and J lost 2, with 13 bases in between. The germline V gene has CDR1 DFQATT and CDR2 SNEGSKA (reference sequence). CDR3 in DNA: TGCAGTGCTAGTTTGGCAGGGTCACAAGAGACCCAGTACTTC. As protein: CSASLAGSQETQYF.

The chain links TRBV5-1 to TRBJ2-2; possible D gene TRBD2, 7 bases. CDR3 length: 16 residues. The V gene lost 3 bases and the J gene lost 3 bases, with 15 bases spanning the gap. CDR1 is SGHRS, CDR2 YFSETQ, per germline. The CDR3 DNA sequence: TGCGCCAGCAGCTGGGGGGGGGCGCAGCACACCGGGGAGCTGTTTTTT. As protein: CASSWGGAQHTGELFF.

The V gene is TRBV6-1, the J gene TRBJ2-1; 7 nucleotides agree with TRBD2. After removal of 2 bases from V and 0 bases from J, the junction contained 4 bases not matched to a gene. CDR1 MNHNS and CDR2 SASEGT come from the germline V gene. This CDR3 has 16 amino acids. CDR3 residues: CASSEYPSGSYNEQFF. For the CDR3, the DNA is TGTGCCAGCAGTGAATACCCTAGCGGCTCCTACAATGAGCAGTTCTTC.